This T cell receptor (beta chain) was found in a study of cytomegalovirus exposure and HLA in healthy donors. Primers for the PCR totalled 60 Vbeta and 13 Jbeta. Repertoires were generated with immunoSEQ multiplex PCR, while TCRdb's copy carries only in-frame clones and drops some. This table holds 100,000 to 150,000 clones, around 77% found once. The germline gives CDR1 SQVTM, CDR2 ANQGSEA. V lost 3 bases and J 0 bases, leaving 7 bases between the germline ends. The CDR3 totals 13 residues. The source is a woman in her sixties or seventies in good health and CMV-seronegative. Sequencing was done on a sample of PBMCs. This sequence joins TRBV29-1 and TRBJ2-3; D uncertain. The CDR3 sequence is CSVDWPSTDTQYF. For the CDR3, the DNA is TGCAGCGTTGATTGGCCGAGCACAGATACGCAGTATTTT.